This T cell receptor (beta chain) comes out of a study of T cell repertoires in cytomegalovirus infection (dated by TCRdb to 2018 to 2020). With respect to the entire study: Because public TCR beta signatures pointed to carriage of CMV infection together with the matching HLA type, the HLA type of each donor mattered for the analysis. Overall study outcomes, separate from this receptor: In both this cohort and an independent cohort of some 350 donors, the cumulative frequency of public TCR beta family members distinguished carriers of CMV infection plus the relevant HLA type. The ex vivo response was dominated by HLA-C-restricted CMV-specific TCR beta clonotypes, which also provided the single most frequent clonotype in two of eight donors.

Sequencing took place on an Illumina HiSeq 1500. The raw public data were reprocessed by TCRdb itself: fastp quality trimming at Q25, MiXCR clonotype calling, in-frame beta chains only. CDR3 protein sequences are deduplicated, and each keeps its most common genes and DNA. Across this sample there are just over 150,000 distinct CDR3 sequences, with around 20% seen only once. The ten largest clones add up to roughly 9.8% of the sample. This clonotype was observed a few times. No antigen is known for it. No qualities accompany the bases; no much larger clone lies one base away. V is pared back by 3 bases and J by 2 bases, with 6 bases lying between the germline termini. The CDR3 starts with the cysteine, ends with the phenylalanine, and has 12 residues. Here the CDR3 DNA is all that survives: 36 bases in frame from base 1. In the germline V gene, CDR1 corresponds to SQVTM and CDR2 to ANQGSEA.

The source material was PBMCs. Recombination joined TRBV29-1 with TRBJ2-3, with a weak D call of TRBD2 (5 bases match). This receptor was obtained from a human donor in good health (CMV status not recorded). Some clones in this sample may be carry-over from other donors' samples. The bases are TGCAGCGTTGACCGGGACACAGATACGCAGTATTTT. Its protein product is CSVDRDTDTQYF.